The next 28 T cell receptor beta chains were all read from a single sample in a study of breast tumors, draining lymph nodes, adjacent tissues. Samples came from axillary lymph nodes draining the breast cancer. TCRdb re-called the multiplex PCR reads through MiXCR, storing one row per CDR3 protein. This table has about 140,000 distinct CDR3 sequences, about 31% appearing once. Sequencing was carried out using axillary lymph node tissue. The receptors come from a female donor with breast cancer. Some clones in this sample may be carry-over from other donors' samples.

This clonotype was seen at least ten times. The chain has TRBV12-5 and TRBJ1-5; the D gene is possibly TRBD1 (6 bases). Germline V CDR1 and CDR2: LGHNT, FRNRAP. V was shortened by 6 bases and J by 1 base, with 13 bases between the two germline ends. The CDR3 contains 15 residues. The chain's CDR3 is CASGAGASSNQPQHF. The CDR3 DNA is TGTGCTAGTGGCGCGGGGGCTTCGAGCAATCAGCCCCAGCATTTT.

This chain connects TRBV28 to TRBJ1-5; 7 bases fit TRBD1. Germline trimming cut 2 bases from V and 6 bases from J; bases unmatched to any gene: 7. Germline V gene sequence: CDR1 MDHEN, CDR2 SYDVKM. The CDR3 is 15 residues long. CDR3 in amino acids: CASSLGGGAGQPQHF. The CDR3 DNA sequence: TGTGCCAGCAGTTTAGGAGGGGGCGCGGGTCAGCCCCAGCATTTT.

This clonotype was counted at least ten times. This chain connects TRBV20-1 to TRBJ1-5; 9 nucleotides line up with TRBD1. The germline V gene has CDR1 DFQATT and CDR2 SNEGSKA (reference sequence). V shed 6 bases and J 7 bases; nucleotides not matched to a gene: 7. The CDR3 consists of 13 residues. The CDR3 spells CSAPGTGSQPQHF. The CDR3 DNA sequence: TGCAGTGCCCCTGGGACAGGGTCACAGCCCCAGCATTTT.

This clonotype occurred many times. The J gene is TRBJ2-3, the V gene TRBV6-5; D gene uncertain. CDR3 length: 13 residues. Germline loops: CDR1 MNHEY, CDR2 SVGAGI. V lost 6 bases and J lost 3, with 10 bases in between. DNA for the CDR3: TGTGCCAGCAGGCCCCCCGGGACAGATACGCAGTATTTT. Translating gives CASRPPGTDTQYF.

V gene TRBV20-1 combines with J gene TRBJ1-2, with D possibly TRBD1 on 5 matching bases. Trimming left V 6 bases short and J 7 bases short, with 12 bases between. This CDR3 spans 11 amino acids. Germline V gene sequence: CDR1 DFQATT, CDR2 SNEGSKA (reference sequence). This chain's CDR3 is CSAVGGGGYTF. The DNA of the CDR3 is TGCAGTGCAGTGGGGGGAGGTGGCTACACCTTC.

On this clonotype: The conserved closing phenylalanine or tryptophan is absent in this CDR3, likely reflecting a read error. The V call is TRBV4-3, the J call TRBJ1-1, with D hard to call. The CDR3 totals 16 residues. Germline CDR1 reads LGHNA; CDR2 reads YSLEER. The CDR3, as DNA: TGCGCCAGCCGCCAAGCGTCAGGACTCATGAACACTGAAGCTTTCCTT. Amino acids: CASRQASGLMNTEAFL.

This clonotype was picked up many times. The CDR3: CATSRDQGEQPQHF. CDR3 nucleotide sequence: TGTGCCACCAGCAGAGATCAGGGGGAACAGCCCCAGCATTTT. The J gene is TRBJ1-5, the V gene TRBV15, with TRBD1 matching 7 bases. CDR3 size: 14 residues. CDR1 is LNHNV and CDR2 is YYDKDF in the germline V gene (reference sequence). J gave up 7 bases and V 0 bases, and 3 bases lay outside the gene matches.

This clonotype was counted a few times. Since a much larger clone is just one base distant, this may be a read error. The V call is TRBV5-5, the J call TRBJ2-7, with TRBD1 as a possible D gene (5 bases). The germline V gene encodes CDR1 SGHKS and CDR2 YYEKEE (reference sequence). V was shortened by 1 base and J by 7 bases, with 18 bases between the two germline ends. This CDR3 spans 15 amino acids. For the CDR3, the DNA is TGTGCCAGCAGCTTGTATGGGGCCGGAGCTGGAGAGCAGTACTTC. Translation: CASSLYGAGAGEQYF.

This clonotype showed up many times. The genes are TRBV7-3 and TRBJ1-2; D is unresolved. V dropped 2 bases and J dropped 3 bases, with 7 bases sitting between them. The CDR3 is made up of 13 amino acids. Germline values: CDR1 SGHTA, CDR2 FQGTGA. CDR3 in DNA: TGTGCCAGCAGCTTATATGGATACTATGGCTACACCTTC. Amino acid sequence: CASSLYGYYGYTF.

This clonotype was picked up many times. The chain recombines TRBV5-1 with TRBJ2-2, with a tentative D call TRBD1 (6 bases). In germline, CDR1 is SGHRS, CDR2 YFSETQ. The CDR3 totals 14 residues. V lost 5 bases to trimming and J lost 3 bases, with 11 bases between them. This chain's CDR3 is CASREQGYTGELFF. As DNA, the CDR3 is TGCGCCAGCAGGGAACAGGGTTACACCGGGGAGCTGTTTTTT.

Comments on this clonotype: In this CDR3 the conserved last residue, phenylalanine or tryptophan, is missing, so a read error is likely. V and J are TRBV7-2 and TRBJ2-3, with 9 nucleotides matching TRBD1. The germline V gene encodes CDR1 SGHTA and CDR2 FQGNSA. With V trimmed by 8 bases and J by 2 bases, 11 bases remained unmatched. This CDR3 is 16 amino acids long. The CDR3 region has the DNA TGTGCCAGCTTCATCCGGCGGACAGGGGACACAGATACGCAGTATCTT. This translates into CASFIRRTGDTDTQYL.

This clonotype has just a few counts. V and J are TRBV11-2 and TRBJ1-1; TRBD1 matches 9 bases. The V segment lost 6 bases and the J segment 1 base; nucleotides outside the gene matches: 6. Germline CDR1 is SGHAT and CDR2 is FQNNGV. The CDR3 runs to 15 residues. The CDR3 coding sequence is TGTGCCAGCAGAAGGCCGGGACAGGGGAACACTGAAGCTTTCTTT. Its protein is CASRRPGQGNTEAFF.

Ten or more counts support this clonotype. The gene calls are TRBV20-1 and TRBJ2-5; no clear D. Trimming left V 3 bases short and J 5 bases short, with 7 bases between. The germline CDR1 and CDR2 sequences are DFQATT and SNEGSKA (reference sequence). There are 11 residues in the CDR3. The CDR3 nucleotides read TGCAGTGCTAGGGTTTCTGAGACCCAGTACTTC. This codes for CSARVSETQYF.

This clonotype was seen repeatedly, ten times or more. The rearrangement links TRBV20-1 to TRBJ1-2; 8 positions match TRBD1. Germline CDR1 and CDR2: DFQATT and SNEGSKA (reference sequence). V shed 6 bases, J shed 5 bases, and the junction held 5 bases outside the gene matches. CDR3 size: 12 residues. Here the CDR3 DNA reads TGCAGTGCCGTAAGACAGGGGTATGGCTACACCTTC. As protein: CSAVRQGYGYTF.

The chain links TRBV20-1 to TRBJ1-5; 7 nucleotides agree with TRBD1. This CDR3 has 15 amino acids. CDR1 and CDR2 (germline): DFQATT, SNEGSKA (reference sequence). The trim removed 6 bases at V and 2 bases at J, leaving 10 bases unmatched. CDR3 sequence reads: CSASSGDRCNQPQHF. The CDR3 DNA reads as TGCAGTGCGTCGTCAGGGGACAGATGCAATCAGCCCCAGCATTTT.

This clonotype appeared many times. This chain connects TRBV20-1 to TRBJ2-1; D is perhaps TRBD2 (7 bases). Germline-derived CDR1 and CDR2 are DFQATT and SNEGSKA (reference sequence). The CDR3 extends over 17 amino acids. V dropped 5 bases and J dropped 0 bases, with 20 bases sitting between them. The CDR3 here is CSASKTKGGDSYNEQFF. CDR3 in DNA: TGCAGTGCTTCCAAAACTAAGGGGGGGGACTCCTACAATGAGCAGTTCTTC.

This clonotype was found many times. The V gene is TRBV6-6, the J gene TRBJ1-5; D remains unclear. The V end was cut by 6 bases, the J end by 10 bases, with 16 bases between. CDR1 is MNHNY, CDR2 SVGAGI, per germline (reference sequence). CDR3 length: 13 residues. DNA for the CDR3: TGTGCCAGCAGCCTAATATCGGTAGGTCCCCAGCATTTT. Translation: CASSLISVGPQHF.

This clonotype was detected many times. The chain employs TRBV4-3 and TRBJ2-2; a possible D gene is TRBD2 (6 bases). Germline V CDR1 and CDR2: LGHNA, YSLEER. Trimming cost V 1 base and J 1 base, with 13 bases left between them. The CDR3 runs to 17 residues. The CDR3 reads CASSQGGDSQNTGELFF. The CDR3 nucleotides are TGCGCCAGCAGCCAAGGGGGGGACTCACAGAACACCGGGGAGCTGTTTTTT.

The chain is built from TRBV9 and TRBJ2-5, with 11 bases identical to TRBD2. CDR3 length equals 20 residues. Looked up from germline, CDR1 is SGDLS and CDR2 is YYNGEE. The junction had 22 bases not matched to a gene; V was cut back by 4 bases and J by 5 bases. The CDR3 DNA reads TGTGCCAGCAGCCAAGAATTGGGAGCTAGCGGGGGGCCGAGCGGTGAGACCCAGTACTTC. Translating gives CASSQELGASGGPSGETQYF.

On this clonotype itself: It may be a read error: a sequence one base away is much more abundant. The chain links TRBV24-1 to TRBJ2-2, with D perhaps TRBD2 (6 bases). Germline V gene lookup returns CDR1 KGHDR and CDR2 SFDVKD. The CDR3 runs to 16 residues. The V gene lost 4 bases and the J gene lost 5 bases, with 16 bases spanning the gap. The chain's CDR3 is CATSDAGRGDTGELFF. CDR3 coding DNA: TGTGCCACCAGTGACGCGGGACGGGGAGATACCGGGGAGCTGTTTTTT.

This clonotype was observed a handful of times. The gene calls are TRBV28 and TRBJ2-5; 7 bases agree with TRBD2. V shed 6 bases and J 3 bases; nucleotides not matched to a gene: 13. In germline, CDR1 is MDHEN, CDR2 SYDVKM. The CDR3 extends over 16 amino acids. The CDR3 region is CASRSGLRGREETQYF. Here the CDR3 DNA reads TGTGCCAGCAGAAGCGGGTTACGGGGGAGGGAAGAGACCCAGTACTTC.

The chain carries TRBV7-8 and TRBJ2-3, with unresolved D. Trimming removed 9 bases from V and 2 bases from J, with 18 bases in between. Germline V gene lookup returns CDR1 SGHVS and CDR2 FQNEAQ. The CDR3 spans 15 residues. The CDR3 spells CASRVGIYDTDTQYF. The CDR3 DNA reads TGTGCCAGTCGAGTGGGGATTTACGACACAGATACGCAGTATTTT.

Ten or more counts support this clonotype. The chain joins TRBV4-1 to TRBJ1-5; a possible D gene is TRBD1 (6 bases). Germline V gene lookup returns CDR1 MGHRA and CDR2 YSYEKL. With 2 bases removed from V and 6 bases from J, the gap between germline ends came to 11 bases. The CDR3 covers 14 residues. The DNA for the CDR3 is TGCGCCAGCAGCCAATACAGGGCGGGTCAGCCCCAGCATTTT. Amino acid sequence: CASSQYRAGQPQHF.

Ten or more counts support this clonotype. The V gene is TRBV7-2, the J gene TRBJ1-2, with TRBD1 matching over 7 bases. This CDR3 contains 16 residues. CDR1 and CDR2 from the germline V gene are SGHTA and FQGNSA. J was trimmed by 0 bases and V by 5 bases; bases with no gene match: 9. CDR3 residues: CASSATRDSPNYGYTF. The CDR3 DNA is TGTGCCAGCAGCGCCACCCGGGACAGCCCTAACTATGGCTACACCTTC.

This clonotype came up many times. V gene TRBV20-1 combines with J gene TRBJ2-1; D call uncertain. Germline values: CDR1 DFQATT, CDR2 SNEGSKA (reference sequence). CDR3 length: 16 amino acids. Trimming took 0 bases from V and 4 from J, leaving 16 bases between them. In DNA, the CDR3 is TGCAGTGCTAGAGATCGAAGGAGTTTGAAGTACAATGAGCAGTTCTTC. Its protein product is CSARDRRSLKYNEQFF.

The table lists this clonotype with many counts. V and J are TRBV4-2 and TRBJ2-2, with TRBD1 matching over 9 bases. J lost 7 bases, V lost 1 base, and 4 bases had no gene match. Germline V gene sequence: CDR1 LGHNA, CDR2 YNFKEQ. The CDR3 extends over 15 amino acids. The CDR3 loop reads CASSQVQGAVGELFF. The CDR3 region has the DNA TGTGCCAGCAGCCAAGTACAGGGGGCTGTCGGGGAGCTGTTTTTT.

This clonotype has ten or more counts. The chain is built from TRBV6-5 and TRBJ2-7; 12 bases are a match to TRBD1. Germline V gene lookup returns CDR1 MNHEY and CDR2 SVGAGI. V lost 5 bases and J lost 4; bases outside the gene matches: 6. The CDR3 length is 15 residues. Here the CDR3 DNA reads TGTGCCAGCAGTGGCCAGGGACAGGGGGCTTACGAGCAGTACTTC. Its protein is CASSGQGQGAYEQYF.

The V and J genes are TRBV2 and TRBJ2-5; 14 nucleotides agree with TRBD2. The junction had 5 bases not matched to a gene; V was cut back by 5 bases and J by 6 bases. The CDR3 is 15 residues long. Germline V gene data show CDR1 as SNHLY and CDR2 as FYNNEI. This CDR3 is CASSRLAGGQQTQYF. In nucleotides, the CDR3 is TGTGCCAGCAGTCGACTAGCGGGGGGGCAGCAGACCCAGTACTTC.